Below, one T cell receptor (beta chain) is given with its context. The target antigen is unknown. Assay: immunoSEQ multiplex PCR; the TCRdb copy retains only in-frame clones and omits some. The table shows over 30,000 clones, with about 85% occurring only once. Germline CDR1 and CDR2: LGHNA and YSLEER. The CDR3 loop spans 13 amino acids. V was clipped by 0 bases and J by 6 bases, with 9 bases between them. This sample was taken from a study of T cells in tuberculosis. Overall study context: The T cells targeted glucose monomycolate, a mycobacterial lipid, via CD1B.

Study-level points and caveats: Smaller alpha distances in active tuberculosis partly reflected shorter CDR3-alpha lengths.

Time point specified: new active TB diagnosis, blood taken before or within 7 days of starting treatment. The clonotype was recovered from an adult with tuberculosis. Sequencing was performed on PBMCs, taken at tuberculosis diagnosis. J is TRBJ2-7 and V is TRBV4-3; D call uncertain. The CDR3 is CASSQDRVSEQYF. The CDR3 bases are TGCGCCAGCAGCCAAGATCGGGTGAGCGAGCAGTACTTC.